Listed below are T cell receptor beta chains from one sample, sequenced in a study of cytomegalovirus exposure and HLA in healthy donors. Measured with immunoSEQ multiplex PCR; TCRdb has only the in-frame clones, and not every one. The profile shows approximately 140,000 clones, roughly 80% of them singletons. The source material was PBMCs. The receptor set was obtained from a woman between 40 and 55 years old in good health and CMV-seropositive. CDR3s include the opening cysteine and the closing phenylalanine or tryptophan. The D gene is left open where the match is weak. Size values are once, few and many counts, or a class for expanded clones, and some rows have none.

d_call j_call v_call clone_size cdr3_nt cdr3_aa
TRBD2 TRBJ2-1 TRBV6-5 - TGTGCCAGCAGGACCGGGACTAGCGGGGTGTATGAGCAGTTCTTC CASRTGTSGVYEQFF
TRBD1 TRBJ1-4 TRBV5-1 - TGCGCCAGTAAAACAGGGGTCGGTGAAAAACTGTTTTTT CASKTGVGEKLFF
TRBD1 TRBJ1-5 TRBV4-1 - TGCGCCAGCAGCCAAGGGGTGACAGGGAATCAGCCCCAGCATTTT CASSQGVTGNQPQHF
TRBD2 TRBJ2-7 TRBV5-6 - TGTGCCAGCAGGTTCGGACTAGCGGCGACCTACGAGCAGTACTTC CASRFGLAATYEQYF
TRBD1 TRBJ1-5 TRBV5-6 - TGTGCCAGCAGCGACCGGGACAGGGGCGGTCAGCCCCAGCATTTT CASSDRDRGGQPQHF
TRBD2 TRBJ2-5 TRBV5-1 - TGCGCCAGCAACCCTATCCCGGGACTAGCGGTCTGGGAGACCCAGTACTTC CASNPIPGLAVWETQYF
TRBD1 TRBJ1-6 TRBV11-2 - TGTGCCAGCAGCTTGGGACAGGGGCGTTCACCCCTCCACTTT CASSLGQGRSPLHF
TRBD2 TRBJ2-3 TRBV9 - TGTGCCAGCAGCTTGCTAGCGGGGGAGCAGACAGATACGCAGTATTTT CASSLLAGEQTDTQYF
- TRBJ1-1 TRBV18 few TGTGCCAGCTCAAGCGGGAACACTGAAGCTTTCTTT CASSSGNTEAFF
- TRBJ1-1 TRBV5-6 - TGTGCCAGCAGGGGAGGGGGAAGGAACACTGAAGCTTTCTTT CASRGGGRNTEAFF
TRBD1 TRBJ1-2 TRBV14 - TGTGCCAGCAGCCCACAGGGGTATGGCTACACCTTC CASSPQGYGYTF
TRBD1 TRBJ2-5 TRBV2 - TGTGCCAGCAGTCCCGGACAGGGGAGTTGGGAGACCCAGTACTTC CASSPGQGSWETQYF
- TRBJ1-2 TRBV18 - TGTGCCAGCTCACCGTCTAATGGCTACACCTTC CASSPSNGYTF
TRBD1 TRBJ1-2 TRBV7-9 - TGTGCCAGCAGCTTATTCCGTTTACAACAGGGGGCGGTTGGCTACACCTTC CASSLFRLQQGAVGYTF
TRBD2 TRBJ2-3 TRBV7-2 - TGTGCCAGCAGTTTTAGCGGGGGGGCGGGAGATACGCAGTATTTT CASSFSGGAGDTQYF
- TRBJ2-3 TRBV5-1 - TGCGCCAGCAGCTTGGATGATGGCAGGGCAGATACGCAGTATTTT CASSLDDGRADTQYF
TRBD2 TRBJ2-1 TRBV11-2 - TGTGCCAGCAGCAGACTAGCGGGGGAGTGGAGGGTGCAGTTCTTC CASSRLAGEWRVQFF
TRBD2 TRBJ2-5 TRBV5-4 - TGTGCCAGCAGCCCATCCCCGGTCGGGAGGGAGACCCAGTACTTC CASSPSPVGRETQYF
TRBD1 TRBJ2-6 TRBV5-6 - TGTGCCAGCAGCGGGGGACAGTCTCTGGGGGCCAACGTCCTGACTTTC CASSGGQSLGANVLTF
- TRBJ1-5 TRBV28 - TGTGCCAGCAGTTCAAGTCAGGGCAATCAGCCCCAGCATTTT CASSSSQGNQPQHF
- TRBJ2-5 TRBV10-2 - TGCGCCAGCAGTGAGTCAGCCGTAGAGACCCAGTACTTC CASSESAVETQYF
TRBD2 TRBJ2-1 TRBV14 - TGTGCCAGCAGCCGAGCGGGGGGGCCCTACAATGAGCAGTTCTTC CASSRAGGPYNEQFF
- TRBJ1-3 TRBV11-2 - TGTGCCAGCAGCTTAGTTCCCGGCTGGGGGGGTGGAAACACCATATATTTT CASSLVPGWGGGNTIYF
- TRBJ1-6 TRBV19 - TGTGCCAGTAGTAATGACAGACAGCGCCTCCACTTT CASSNDRQRLHF
TRBD1 TRBJ1-4 TRBV4-1 - TGCGCCAGCAGCCCGGGACAGGGACTTGAAAAACTGTTTTTT CASSPGQGLEKLFF